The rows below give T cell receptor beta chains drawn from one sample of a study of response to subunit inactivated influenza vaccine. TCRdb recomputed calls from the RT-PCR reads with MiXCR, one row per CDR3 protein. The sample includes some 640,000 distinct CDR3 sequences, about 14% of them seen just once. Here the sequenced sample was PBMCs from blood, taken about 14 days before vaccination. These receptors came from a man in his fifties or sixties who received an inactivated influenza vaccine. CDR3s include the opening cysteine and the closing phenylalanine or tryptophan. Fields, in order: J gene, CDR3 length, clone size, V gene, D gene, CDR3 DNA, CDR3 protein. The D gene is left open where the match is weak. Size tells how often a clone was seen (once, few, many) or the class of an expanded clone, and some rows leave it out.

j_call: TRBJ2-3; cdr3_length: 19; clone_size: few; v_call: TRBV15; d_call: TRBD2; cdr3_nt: TGTGCCACCAGCAGAGGGATTGCGGGGGGCAGGACAAGCACAGATACGCAGTATTTT; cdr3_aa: CATSRGIAGGRTSTDTQYF
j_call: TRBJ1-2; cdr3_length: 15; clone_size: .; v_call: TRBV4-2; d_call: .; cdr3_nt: TGTGCCAGCAGCCAAGACGCATACGGAAACTATGGCTACACCTTC; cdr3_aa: CASSQDAYGNYGYTF
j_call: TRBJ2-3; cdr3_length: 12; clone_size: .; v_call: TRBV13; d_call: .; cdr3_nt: TGTGCCAGCAGACGAGACACAGATACGCAGTATTTT; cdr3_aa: CASRRDTDTQYF
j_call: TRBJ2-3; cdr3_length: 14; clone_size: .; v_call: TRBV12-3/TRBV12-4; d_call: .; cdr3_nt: TGTGCCAGCAGTTTTGGGGGACCCACAGATACGCAGTCTTTT; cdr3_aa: CASSFGGPTDTQSF
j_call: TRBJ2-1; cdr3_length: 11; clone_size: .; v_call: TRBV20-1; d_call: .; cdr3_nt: TGCAGTGCTAGAGATGAGGGCCTGCAGTTCTTC; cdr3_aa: CSARDEGLQFF
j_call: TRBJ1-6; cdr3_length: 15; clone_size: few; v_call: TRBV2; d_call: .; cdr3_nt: TGTGCCAGCAGACCCAGCTATACTGGAAATTCACCCCTCCACTTT; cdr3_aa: CASRPSYTGNSPLHF
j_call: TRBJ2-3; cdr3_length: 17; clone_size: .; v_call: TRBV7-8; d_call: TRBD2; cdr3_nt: TGTGCCAGCAGCTCATCTCTTTTGCGGGGGGTCACAGATACGCAGTATTTT; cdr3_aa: CASSSSLLRGVTDTQYF
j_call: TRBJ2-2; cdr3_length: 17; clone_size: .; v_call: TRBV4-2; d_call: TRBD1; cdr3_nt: TGTGCCAGCAGCCAGGATCTGACAGGGATGAACACCGGGGAGCTGTTTTTT; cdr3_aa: CASSQDLTGMNTGELFF
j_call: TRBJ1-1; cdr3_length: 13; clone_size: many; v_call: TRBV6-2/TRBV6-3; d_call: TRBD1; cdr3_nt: TGTGCCAGCAGCCGGACAGGGAACACTGAAGCTTTCTTT; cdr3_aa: CASSRTGNTEAFF
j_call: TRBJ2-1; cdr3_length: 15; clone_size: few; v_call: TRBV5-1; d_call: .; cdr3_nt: TGCGCCAGCAGTTTCGGGCGGGGGACATACAATGAGCAGTTCTTC; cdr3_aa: CASSFGRGTYNEQFF
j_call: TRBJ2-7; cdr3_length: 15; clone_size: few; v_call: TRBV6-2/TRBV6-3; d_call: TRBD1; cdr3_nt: TGTGCCAGCACCGGTCTAAGACAGGGCCGCTACGAGCAGTACTTC; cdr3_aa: CASTGLRQGRYEQYF
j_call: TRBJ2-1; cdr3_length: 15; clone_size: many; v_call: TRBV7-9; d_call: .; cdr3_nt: TGTGCCAGCAGCTTAGAACATTACGCTTACAATGAGCAGTTCTTC; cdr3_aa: CASSLEHYAYNEQFF
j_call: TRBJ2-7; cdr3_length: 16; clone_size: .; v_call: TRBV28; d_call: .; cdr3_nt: TGTGCCAGCAGTTTACCCCGCCAGGGCTTCTCCTACGAGCAGTACTTC; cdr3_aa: CASSLPRQGFSYEQYF
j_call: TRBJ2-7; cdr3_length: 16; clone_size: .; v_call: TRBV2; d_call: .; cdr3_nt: TGTGCCAGAGCCGTGATTTCGGGGCCACGGATCTACGAGCAGTACTTC; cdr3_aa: CARAVISGPRIYEQYF
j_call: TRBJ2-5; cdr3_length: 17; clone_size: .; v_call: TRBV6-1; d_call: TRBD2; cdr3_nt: TGTGCCAGCAGGCCTGAGGGGGGACTAGCTCCCTGGGAGACCCAGTACTTC; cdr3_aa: CASRPEGGLAPWETQYF
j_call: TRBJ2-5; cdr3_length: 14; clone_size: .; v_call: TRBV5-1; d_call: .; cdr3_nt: TGCGCCAGCAGCTTAAGGGTGGTCCAAGAGACCCAGTACTTC; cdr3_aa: CASSLRVVQETQYF
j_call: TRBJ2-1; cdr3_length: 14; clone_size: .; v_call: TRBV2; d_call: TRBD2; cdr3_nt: TGTGCCAGCAGTGTTACGGGAGGTATCAATGAGCAGTTCTTC; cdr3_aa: CASSVTGGINEQFF
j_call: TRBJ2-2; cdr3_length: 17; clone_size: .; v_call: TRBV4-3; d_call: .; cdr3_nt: TGCGCCAGCAGCCAAGTATCGTCAGGGGCGAACACCGGGGAGCTGTTTTTT; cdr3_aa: CASSQVSSGANTGELFF
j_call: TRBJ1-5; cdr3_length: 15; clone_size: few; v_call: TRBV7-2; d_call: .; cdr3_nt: TGTGCCAGCAGCTTAGTAAGCAATAGCAATCAGCCCCAGCATTTT; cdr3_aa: CASSLVSNSNQPQHF
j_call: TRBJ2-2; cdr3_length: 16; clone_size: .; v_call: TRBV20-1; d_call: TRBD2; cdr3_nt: TGCAGTGCTATTATAGCGGGAGGGCCGAACACCGGGGAGCTGTTTTTT; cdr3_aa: CSAIIAGGPNTGELFF
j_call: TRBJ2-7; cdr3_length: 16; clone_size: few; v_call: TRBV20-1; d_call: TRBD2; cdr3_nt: TGCAGTGCTAGAGATGACCTAGCGGGAGGTACCTACGAGCAGTACTTC; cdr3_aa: CSARDDLAGGTYEQYF
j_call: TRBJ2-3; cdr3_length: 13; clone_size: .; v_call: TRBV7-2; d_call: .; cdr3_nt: TGTGCCAGCAGCGCAACGACGACAGATACGCAGTATTTT; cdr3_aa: CASSATTTDTQYF
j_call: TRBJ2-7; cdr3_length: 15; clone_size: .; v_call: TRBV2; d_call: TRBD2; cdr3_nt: TGTGCCAGCAGGGTTACTAGCGGGCCCACCTACGAGCAGTACTTC; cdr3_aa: CASRVTSGPTYEQYF
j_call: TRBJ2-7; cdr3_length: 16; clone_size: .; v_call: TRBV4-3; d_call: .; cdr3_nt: TGCGCCAGCAGCCAAGAACTGGGGGGGACACCCTACGAGCAGTACTTC; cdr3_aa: CASSQELGGTPYEQYF
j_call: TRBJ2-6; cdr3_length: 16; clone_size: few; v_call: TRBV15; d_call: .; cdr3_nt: TGTGCCACCAGCAGAGATCGGGGTTCTGGGGCCAACGTCCTGACTTTC; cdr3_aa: CATSRDRGSGANVLTF
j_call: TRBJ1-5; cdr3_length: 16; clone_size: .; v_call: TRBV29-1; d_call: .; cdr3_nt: TGCAGCGTTGAAGATCGAACAGGGAATAGCAATCAGCCCCAGCATTTT; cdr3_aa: CSVEDRTGNSNQPQHF
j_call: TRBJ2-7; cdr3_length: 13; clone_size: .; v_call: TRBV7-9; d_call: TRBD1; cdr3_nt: TGTGCCAGCAGGCCACAGGGGGCGGGTGAGCAGTACTTC; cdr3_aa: CASRPQGAGEQYF
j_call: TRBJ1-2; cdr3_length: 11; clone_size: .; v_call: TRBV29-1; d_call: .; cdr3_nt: TGCAGCGTTACCGACTCTCGGGGCTACACCTTC; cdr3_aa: CSVTDSRGYTF
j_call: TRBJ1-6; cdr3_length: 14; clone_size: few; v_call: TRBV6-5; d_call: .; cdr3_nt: TGTGCCAGCAGTTACCGGCAGGGTTATTCACCCCTCCACTTT; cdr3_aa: CASSYRQGYSPLHF